The 27 T cell receptor beta chains listed next were all sequenced from one sample in a study of blood T cell repertoires in COVID-19. Data came from immunoSEQ multiplex PCR; TCRdb stores just in-frame clones and leaves some out. The table includes about 150,000 clones, approximately 85% detected once. The specimen was peripheral blood. The source is a man aged 60-69 years with COVID-19, enrolled during active disease.

The sample holds one count of this clone. The genes are TRBV11-1 and TRBJ2-5; TRBD2 is a possible D gene (5 bases). Deletions cut 4 bases from V and 4 bases from J, with 7 bases between. The CDR3 spans 12 residues. CDR1 and CDR2 (germline): SGHAT, FQDESV (reference sequence). In nucleotides, the CDR3 is TGTGCCAGCAGCTCGGGGTTAGAGACCCAGTACTTC. As protein: CASSSGLETQYF. Full variable domain (missing parts from reference TRBV11-1 and TRBJ2-5): EAEVAQSPRYKITEKSQAVAFWCDPISGHATLYWYRQILGQGPELLVQFQDESVVDDSQLPKDRFSAERLKGVDSTLKIQPAELGDSAMYLCASSSGLETQYFGPGTRLLVL.

The genes are TRBV29-1 and TRBJ1-2; D possibly corresponds to TRBD1 (6 bases). Germline assignment: CDR1 SQVTM and CDR2 ANQGSEA. Trimming stripped 3 bases from V and 6 bases from J, with 20 bases between. This CDR3 region has 15 residues. CDR3 sequence (DNA): TGCAGCGTTGACGTACAGGGAGTTTCCGCCGATGGCTACACCTTC. Protein sequence: CSVDVQGVSADGYTF.

The chain combines TRBV10-3 with TRBJ2-1, with TRBD2 identical over 8 bases. The CDR3 runs to 18 residues. The V gene's germline CDR1 is ENHRY and CDR2 SYGVKD. V lost 1 base and J lost 0; bases outside the gene matches: 8. The CDR3 spells CAISEFSGTLSSYNEQFF. CDR3 in DNA: TGTGCCATCAGTGAGTTTAGCGGGACGCTAAGCTCCTACAATGAGCAGTTCTTC.

This sequence joins TRBV6-5 and TRBJ1-1; D might be TRBD1 (6 bases). V lost 6 bases and J 3 bases, leaving 17 bases between the germline ends. The CDR3 sequence is 15 residues long. CDR1 is MNHEY, CDR2 SVGAGI, per germline. The chain's CDR3 is CASRVLDRTDTEAFF. CDR3 nucleotide sequence: TGTGCCAGCAGAGTTTTAGACAGGACCGACACTGAAGCTTTCTTT.

The rearrangement links TRBV6-1 to TRBJ2-3; a weak D match, TRBD1 (6 bases). The CDR3 loop spans 14 amino acids. Germline assignment: CDR1 MNHNS and CDR2 SASEGT. The germline V and J ends were trimmed by 1 base and 4 bases, with 9 bases remaining between them. CDR3 protein: CASSEGYRADTQYF. CDR3 bases: TGTGCCAGCAGTGAAGGGTACAGGGCAGATACGCAGTATTTT.

V usage is TRBV15 and J usage is TRBJ1-1; perhaps TRBD1 as D (6 bases). CDR1 is LNHNV, CDR2 YYDKDF, per germline (reference sequence). The CDR3 spans 16 residues. Trimming pared 0 bases from V and 1 base from J, leaving 12 bases between. CDR3 DNA: TGTGCCACCAGCAGAGATGGGACGGGACAGAACACTGAAGCTTTCTTT. Its protein is CATSRDGTGQNTEAFF.

CDR3 DNA: TGTGCCAGTAGGGAGACTAGCGGGGCAACCTACGAGCAGTACTTC. Amino acid sequence: CASRETSGATYEQYF. The V call is TRBV19, the J call TRBJ2-7; TRBD2 agrees at 11 bases. Germline CDR1 and CDR2: LNHDA and SQIVND (reference sequence). CDR3 size: 15 residues. J gave up 2 bases and V 6 bases, and 6 bases lay outside the gene matches.

This clone was observed a few times. The chain employs TRBV3-1 (or the pseudogene TRBV3-2) and TRBJ2-1, with 12 bases fitting TRBD2. Germline CDR1 reads LGHDT; CDR2 reads YNNKEL (reference sequence). Unmatched junction bases numbered 2, after V lost 1 base and J lost 7 bases. CDR3 length: 15 amino acids. CDR3 coding DNA: TGTGCCAGCAGCCAAGGGACTAGCGGGGTGAATGAGCAGTTCTTC. Protein: CASSQGTSGVNEQFF.

This chain uses TRBV6-2 or TRBV6-3 with TRBJ1-2; 10 positions match TRBD1. Germline V CDR1 and CDR2: MNHEY, SVGEGT. The CDR3 runs 15 residues. V lost 4 bases and J lost 8; bases outside the gene matches: 10. The CDR3: CASSSIDRGRGGYTF. The CDR3, as DNA: TGTGCCAGCAGTTCGATCGACAGGGGGCGTGGAGGCTACACCTTC.

This rearrangement joins TRBV18 to TRBJ2-3; TRBD1 is a possible D gene (8 bases). There are 16 residues in the CDR3. The germline gives CDR1 KGHSH, CDR2 LQKENI. V was cut by 6 bases and J by 2 bases, with 18 bases left in between. The CDR3 DNA is TGTGCCAGCTCCCACAGCGGGACAGGACACACAGATACGCAGTATTTT. This sequence encodes CASSHSGTGHTDTQYF.

The chain couples TRBV28 to TRBJ2-3; TRBD1 matches 7 bases. Losses at the gene ends were 4 bases for V and 3 bases for J; bases not matched to a gene: 10. CDR1 is MDHEN and CDR2 is SYDVKM in the germline V gene. This CDR3 region has 16 residues. CDR3 sequence reads: CASSSTGVVSTDTQYF. The CDR3 nucleotides are TGTGCCAGCAGTTCAACAGGGGTCGTTTCGACAGATACGCAGTATTTT.

This clone was observed a few times. J is TRBJ2-2 and V is TRBV7-9; 7 bases are shared with TRBD1. The germline V gene has CDR1 SEHNR and CDR2 FQNEAQ (reference sequence). CDR3 length: 15 amino acids. Trimming cost V 5 bases and J 2 bases; bases outside gene matches: 5. CDR3 coding DNA: TGTGCCAGCAGCCCACCAGGGGGTAACACCGGGGAGCTGTTTTTT. It translates to CASSPPGGNTGELFF.

The chain recombines TRBV7-3 with TRBJ2-1; TRBD1 matches 10 bases. With V trimmed by 1 base and J by 5 bases, 5 bases remained unmatched. CDR1 is SGHTA, CDR2 FQGTGA, per germline. The CDR3 length is 16 residues. DNA for the CDR3: TGTGCCAGCAGCTTAAGAGCTGGGACAGGGGACAATGAGCAGTTCTTC. It codes for CASSLRAGTGDNEQFF.

This clone occurred a few times. V is TRBV6-2 or TRBV6-3 and J is TRBJ2-7; 11 positions agree with TRBD2. Trimming cost V 5 bases and J 3 bases; bases outside gene matches: 9. Germline CDR1 reads MNHEY; CDR2 reads SVGEGT. The CDR3 has 16 amino acids. The CDR3 is CASSTRGLAANYEQYF. CDR3 nucleotides: TGTGCCAGCAGTACACGGGGACTAGCGGCCAACTACGAGCAGTACTTC.

The genes are TRBV11-1 and TRBJ1-6, with D possibly being TRBD1 (5 bases). Germline-derived CDR1 and CDR2 are SGHAT and FQDESV (reference sequence). The CDR3 runs 14 residues. The V and J ends lost 1 base and 10 bases respectively, with 11 bases between them. The CDR3: CASSLDRTRSPLHF. The CDR3 coding sequence is TGTGCCAGCAGCTTAGACAGGACCAGGTCACCCCTCCACTTT.

The chain uses TRBV5-1 and TRBJ2-5; TRBD1 aligns across 7 bases. The CDR3 runs to 15 residues. J was trimmed by 4 bases and V by 3 bases; bases with no gene match: 9. The germline V gene encodes CDR1 SGHRS and CDR2 YFSETQ. The DNA of the CDR3 is TGCGCCAGCAGCTCAGGGGGAGTTTTCGGAGAGACCCAGTACTTC. Translating it yields CASSSGGVFGETQYF.

The J gene is TRBJ1-4, the V gene TRBV7-8; D not certain. This CDR3 is built from 17 residues. Trimming stripped 2 bases from V and 3 bases from J, with 16 bases between. The germline V gene has CDR1 SGHVS and CDR2 FQNEAQ. The CDR3 region has the DNA TGTGCCAGCAGCTTATACCCCCCACATGCATCTAATGAAAAACTGTTTTTT. Protein sequence: CASSLYPPHASNEKLFF.

V and J are TRBV2 and TRBJ2-1; TRBD2 agrees at 11 bases. Trimming removed 1 base from V and 7 bases from J; junction bases left unmatched: 15. Germline V gives CDR1 SNHLY, CDR2 FYNNEI. The CDR3 sequence is 19 residues long. The chain's CDR3 is CASSEVTSGAIGGNNEQFF. The DNA of the CDR3 is TGTGCCAGCAGTGAAGTGACTAGCGGGGCCATCGGGGGTAATAATGAGCAGTTCTTC.

The V and J genes are TRBV28 and TRBJ1-1, with a tentative D call TRBD1 (6 bases). Trimming pared 10 bases from V and 2 bases from J, leaving 11 bases between. Germline V gene data show CDR1 as MDHEN and CDR2 as SYDVKM. This CDR3 region has 12 residues. The CDR3, as DNA: TGTGCCACCTGGGACACCAACACTGAAGCTTTCTTT. Its protein is CATWDTNTEAFF.

V and J are TRBV6-5 and TRBJ2-7, with 10 bases lining up with TRBD2. Germline assignment: CDR1 MNHEY and CDR2 SVGAGI. The CDR3 covers 15 residues. V was clipped by 5 bases and J by 1 base; unmatched bases: 5. In DNA, the CDR3 is TGTGCCAGCAGTCCCCCGGGACTAGCGTCCTACGAGCAGTACTTC. Protein: CASSPPGLASYEQYF.

This chain joins TRBV7-3 and TRBJ2-1, with 10 positions matching TRBD1. CDR1 is SGHTA, CDR2 FQGTGA, per germline. The junction had 12 bases not matched to a gene; V was cut back by 2 bases and J by 5 bases. CDR3 size: 18 residues. CDR3 nucleotide sequence: TGTGCCAGCAGCTTAGTCCCGCGACAGGGGGCCGGGGACAATGAGCAGTTCTTC. Translated, it gives CASSLVPRQGAGDNEQFF.

The chain uses TRBV7-2 and TRBJ2-4, with TRBD1 as a possible D gene (6 bases). This CDR3 contains 17 residues. The germline V and J ends were trimmed by 1 base and 1 base, with 14 bases remaining between them. Germline V CDR1 and CDR2: SGHTA, FQGNSA. The DNA for the CDR3 is TGTGCCAGCAGCTTAGGACAAGGGGGTGGCGCCAAAAACATTCAGTACTTC. Encoded protein: CASSLGQGGGAKNIQYF. The full variable domain, with the rest looked up from reference TRBV7-2 and TRBJ2-4, is GAGVSQSPSNKVTEKGKDVELRCDPISGHTALYWYRQSLGQGLEFLIYFQGNSAPDKSGLPSDRFSAERTGGSVSTLTIQRTQQEDSAVYLCASSLGQGGGAKNIQYFGAGTRLSVL.

This clone turned up a few times. The genes are TRBV19 and TRBJ1-2, with TRBD1 identical over 10 bases. The junction had 8 bases not matched to a gene; V was cut back by 6 bases and J by 4 bases. Germline V gene sequence: CDR1 LNHDA, CDR2 SQIVND (reference sequence). This CDR3 region has 15 residues. CDR3 in DNA: TGTGCCAGTAGCCCCCGGGACAGGGGTAGCTATGGCTACACCTTC. It is translated as CASSPRDRGSYGYTF.

J is TRBJ2-6 and V is TRBV11-2, with a tentative D call TRBD2 (5 bases). The length of the CDR3 is 17 residues. The V gene lost 4 bases and the J gene lost 0 bases, with 13 bases spanning the gap. Germline CDR1 SGHAT, CDR2 FQNNGV. CDR3 bases: TGTGCCAGCAGCTCACTAGGTGTTAACTCTGGGGCCAACGTCCTGACTTTC. This encodes CASSSLGVNSGANVLTF.

This rearrangement joins TRBV19 to TRBJ1-4, with D tentatively TRBD1 (5 bases). CDR1 and CDR2 from the germline V gene are LNHDA and SQIVND (reference sequence). V dropped 3 bases and J dropped 4 bases, with 9 bases sitting between them. This CDR3 comprises 14 residues. The CDR3 spells CASSIPRDNEKLFF. For the CDR3, the DNA is TGTGCCAGTAGTATTCCCAGGGATAATGAAAAACTGTTTTTT.

This clone was detected a few times. This chain connects TRBV7-2 to TRBJ1-4; no definite D call. The V end was cut by 5 bases, the J end by 4 bases, with 5 bases between. CDR1 is SGHTA, CDR2 FQGNSA, per germline. The CDR3 sequence is 12 residues long. DNA of the CDR3: TGTGCCAGCAGCCCCAATAATGAAAAACTGTTTTTT. It translates to CASSPNNEKLFF.

The rearrangement uses TRBV7-8 and TRBJ1-5, with TRBD1 matching 11 bases. The CDR3 runs 18 residues. Germline values: CDR1 SGHVS, CDR2 FQNEAQ. J lost 6 bases, V lost 0 bases, and 10 bases had no gene match. This chain's CDR3 is CASSLATSGQGGSQPQHF. The CDR3 DNA is TGTGCCAGCAGCTTAGCCACCTCGGGACAGGGGGGTAGTCAGCCCCAGCATTTT.